These T cell receptor beta chains were read from a single sample in a study of CD8 T cells in Susac syndrome. TCRdb reprocessed the immunoSEQ multiplex PCR reads with MiXCR, giving one entry per CDR3 protein. This table has some 97,000 distinct CDR3 sequences, around 96% appearing once. Sequences were obtained from CD8+ T cells from PBMCs. These receptors originate from a human donor with Susac syndrome. CDR3s include the opening cysteine and the closing phenylalanine or tryptophan. A D gene is named only where the DNA matches it firmly. Size is stated for part of the rows, as once, few or many counts, or as a class when the clone is expanded.

TRBJ2-7 TRBV28 TRBD2 . CASSYSGGTYHREQYF TGTGCCAGCAGCTACTCGGGGGGGACATACCATCGGGAGCAGTACTTC
TRBJ1-1 TRBV28 . . CASSPLVGSMNTEAFF TGTGCCAGCAGTCCCCTAGTCGGATCCATGAACACTGAAGCTTTCTTT
TRBJ1-1 TRBV12-3/TRBV12-4 TRBD1 . CASSLPGQGVDTEAFF TGTGCCAGCAGTCTACCGGGACAGGGGGTGGACACTGAAGCTTTCTTT
TRBJ2-1 TRBV20-1 . . CSAREYEQFF TGCAGTGCTAGAGAGTATGAGCAGTTCTTC
TRBJ2-7 TRBV9 . once CASSVGNNAAYEQYF TGTGCCAGCAGCGTAGGAAATAACGCTGCCTACGAGCAGTACTTC
TRBJ2-7 TRBV4-1 TRBD2 . CASSQAPGTSYEQYF TGCGCCAGCAGCCAGGCTCCCGGGACTAGCTACGAGCAGTACTTC
TRBJ2-2 TRBV9 . . CASSVLVGGPAGELFF TGTGCCAGCAGCGTATTGGTGGGGGGGCCCGCCGGGGAGCTGTTTTTT
TRBJ1-1 TRBV20-1 . . CSADDGVNTEAFF TGCAGTGCTGATGACGGAGTGAACACTGAAGCTTTCTTT
TRBJ2-3 TRBV12-3/TRBV12-4 TRBD2 few CASGGGTDTQYF TGTGCCAGCGGCGGGGGGACAGATACGCAGTATTTT
TRBJ1-2 TRBV5-6 TRBD1 . CASSGDRGNYGYTF TGTGCCAGCAGCGGAGACAGGGGGAACTATGGCTACACCTTC
TRBJ1-1 TRBV29-1 TRBD1 . CSVETGTGVTEAFF TGCAGCGTTGAAACCGGGACAGGGGTCACTGAAGCTTTCTTT
TRBJ2-1 TRBV5-4 . . CASSWGPPIEQFF TGTGCCAGCAGCTGGGGACCCCCCATTGAGCAGTTCTTC
TRBJ1-4 TRBV13 TRBD1 . CASSPKDRDHEKLFF TGTGCCAGCAGCCCAAAGGACAGGGATCATGAAAAACTGTTTTTT
TRBJ2-7 TRBV13 TRBD2 once CASSLGGGGSYEQYF TGTGCCAGCAGCCTCGGCGGGGGAGGGTCCTACGAGCAGTACTTC
TRBJ1-5 TRBV9 . . CASSDGTDNQPQHF TGTGCCAGCAGCGATGGGACCGATAATCAGCCCCAGCATTTT
TRBJ2-2 TRBV5-1 TRBD2 . CASNPVAGGGSGELFF TGCGCCAGCAACCCCGTAGCGGGAGGAGGTTCCGGGGAGCTGTTTTTT
TRBJ2-7 TRBV20-1 . . CSASNGGDSYEQYF TGCAGTGCCTCAAACGGGGGAGACTCCTACGAGCAGTACTTC
TRBJ1-2 TRBV24-1 . . CATSGAGDLRGYTF TGTGCCACCAGTGGGGCAGGAGATTTACGTGGCTACACCTTC
TRBJ2-4 TRBV5-1 TRBD1 . CASSGGQGNTKNIQYF TGCGCCAGCAGCGGCGGACAGGGGAACACCAAAAACATTCAGTACTTC
TRBJ2-5 TRBV20-1 . . CSARGTTSQETQYF TGCAGTGCTAGGGGCACGACTAGCCAAGAGACCCAGTACTTC
TRBJ2-1 TRBV3-1 TRBD2 once CASSQELAGGGYNEQFF TGTGCCAGCAGCCAAGAGCTAGCGGGAGGGGGCTACAATGAGCAGTTCTTC
TRBJ1-5 TRBV28 . . CASSHNQPQHF TGTGCCAGCAGTCACAATCAGCCCCAGCATTTT
TRBJ2-1 TRBV28 TRBD2 few CASSPRTSGYNEQFF TGTGCCAGCAGTCCAAGGACTAGCGGATACAATGAGCAGTTCTTC
TRBJ1-1 TRBV4-1 TRBD1 . CASSQDRAGNTEAFF TGCGCCAGCAGCCAGGACAGGGCTGGGAACACTGAAGCTTTCTTT
TRBJ1-6 TRBV5-1 TRBD1 once CASSQTGVGSPLHF TGCGCCAGCAGTCAAACAGGGGTTGGTTCACCCCTCCACTTT
TRBJ2-7 TRBV11-2 TRBD2 few CASSPRDYPYEQYF TGTGCCAGCAGCCCTCGGGACTACCCCTACGAGCAGTACTTC
TRBJ2-2 TRBV15 TRBD2 . CATSDLADNTGELFF TGTGCCACCAGCGACCTAGCGGATAACACCGGGGAGCTGTTTTTT
TRBJ2-2 TRBV5-1 TRBD2 . CASSWTSGSPRVAGELFF TGCGCCAGCAGCTGGACTAGCGGCTCTCCCAGGGTAGCCGGGGAGCTGTTTTTT
TRBJ1-1 TRBV29-1 TRBD1 once CSASGQGVPEAFF TGCAGCGCATCGGGACAGGGAGTCCCTGAAGCTTTCTTT
TRBJ2-7 TRBV5-1 . . CASSLEGRLYEQYF TGCGCCAGCAGCTTGGAAGGGCGACTCTACGAGCAGTACTTC
TRBJ1-1 TRBV29-1 TRBD1 . CSVTTGGETEAFF TGCAGCGTTACAACAGGGGGTGAGACTGAAGCTTTCTTT
TRBJ2-1 TRBV3-1 . . CASRDFQTGEQFF TGTGCCAGCAGGGACTTTCAGACAGGCGAGCAGTTCTTC
TRBJ2-5 TRBV20-1 . . CSARDSLKPQETQYF TGCAGTGCTCGGGACTCCCTCAAACCCCAAGAGACCCAGTACTTC
TRBJ2-2 TRBV29-1 . . CSVVGELTGELFF TGCAGCGTTGTTGGGGAGCTCACCGGGGAGCTGTTTTTT
TRBJ2-2 TRBV11-2 TRBD2 . CASSLWGGTGELFF TGTGCCAGCAGCTTATGGGGGGGCACCGGGGAGCTGTTTTTT
TRBJ2-5 TRBV7-2 . . CASSPTRAGAQYF TGTGCCAGCAGCCCCACCAGGGCTGGAGCCCAGTACTTC
TRBJ1-2 TRBV5-4 . . CASSIVGQGKNYGYTF TGTGCCAGCAGCATTGTCGGGCAGGGGAAGAACTATGGCTACACCTTC
TRBJ2-7 TRBV20-1 . . CSARTLRGSYEQYF TGCAGTGCTAGAACCCTAAGGGGATCCTACGAGCAGTACTTC
TRBJ2-2 TRBV13 . . CACMRIATGELFF TGTGCCTGTATGCGGATTGCCACCGGGGAGCTGTTTTTT
TRBJ1-2 TRBV12-3/TRBV12-4 . . CASSLGGHYGYTF TGTGCCAGCAGTTTGGGCGGCCACTATGGCTACACCTTC
TRBJ1-1 TRBV13 . . CASTQMGRGNTEAFF TGTGCCAGCACCCAGATGGGCAGGGGCAACACTGAAGCTTTCTTT
TRBJ2-5 TRBV5-5 TRBD1 once CASSLGTAQETQYF TGTGCCAGCAGCCTGGGGACAGCCCAAGAGACCCAGTACTTC
TRBJ1-1 TRBV7-3 . . CASSLEGGGTEAFF TGTGCCAGCAGCTTAGAGGGTGGAGGCACTGAAGCTTTCTTT
TRBJ2-3 TRBV11-2 . . CASSLSVGDTQYF TGTGCCAGCAGCTTATCAGTTGGAGATACGCAGTATTTT
TRBJ2-2 TRBV29-1 TRBD1 . CSIGVGTGYTGELFF TGCAGCATCGGGGTGGGGACAGGATACACCGGGGAGCTGTTTTTT
TRBJ2-1 TRBV3-1 . . CASYGTVDNEQFF TGTGCCAGCTACGGGACGGTTGACAATGAGCAGTTCTTC
TRBJ2-5 TRBV15 TRBD1 . CATSRARTGVQETQYF TGTGCCACCAGCAGAGCCCGGACAGGGGTTCAAGAGACCCAGTACTTC
TRBJ1-5 TRBV15 . . CATSRDLRGQPQHF TGTGCCACCAGCAGAGATTTGCGGGGTCAGCCCCAGCATTTT
TRBJ2-5 TRBV14 . . CASSLYKLGIGETQYF TGTGCCAGCAGCCTCTACAAACTAGGGATCGGGGAGACCCAGTACTTC
TRBJ1-2 TRBV9 . . CASSEDGYLGYGYTF TGTGCCAGCAGCGAGGACGGCTACCTAGGCTATGGCTACACCTTC
TRBJ1-1 TRBV29-1 . . CSVEVGQRKEAFF TGCAGCGTTGAAGTCGGGCAGCGGAAAGAAGCTTTCTTT
TRBJ2-3 TRBV9 . . CASSVREGEDTDTQYF TGTGCCAGCAGCGTCAGGGAGGGGGAGGATACAGATACGCAGTATTTT
TRBJ2-2 TRBV5-4 . . CASGSGELFF TGTGCCAGCGGTTCCGGGGAGCTGTTTTTT
TRBJ2-5 TRBV6-2/TRBV6-3 . . CASSRTRDGDVVQYF TGTGCCAGCAGTCGTACCCGGGACGGAGACGTTGTCCAGTACTTC
TRBJ2-5 TRBV12-3/TRBV12-4 TRBD2 once CASSSRSGESYETQYF TGTGCCAGCAGTTCCCGTAGCGGGGAGAGTTATGAGACCCAGTACTTC
TRBJ2-7 TRBV14 . . CASSQVHYEQYF TGTGCCAGCAGCCAAGTTCACTACGAGCAGTACTTC